One and the same sample provided the 10 T cell receptor beta chains below, sequenced in a study of cytomegalovirus exposure and HLA in healthy donors. Primers: 60 Vbeta forward and 13 Jbeta reverse. TCRdb's table, derived via immunoSEQ multiplex PCR, lists solely in-frame clones and lacks some. The repertoire holds 100,000 to 150,000 clones, with about 80% as singletons. The sequencing sample was made of PBMCs. The receptor source for this set is a man aged 30-40 years in good health and CMV-seronegative.

The V call is TRBV6-1, the J call TRBJ1-2; D uncertain. Germline V gives CDR1 MNHNS, CDR2 SASEGT. V lost 1 base and J 6 bases, leaving 12 bases between the germline ends. The CDR3 length is 14 residues. CDR3 sequence: CASSEGVARDGYTF. CDR3 bases: TGTGCCAGCAGTGAAGGGGTGGCACGGGATGGCTACACCTTC.

CDR3 DNA sequence: TGTGCCAGCTGCTCGGACAGGGTCTCCTACGAGCAGTACTTC. It is translated as CASCSDRVSYEQYF. The chain uses TRBV5-8 and TRBJ2-7, with TRBD1 identical over 8 bases. After removal of 7 bases from V and 0 bases from J, the junction contained 6 bases not matched to a gene. Germline loops: CDR1 SGHTS, CDR2 YDEGEE. The CDR3 runs 14 residues.

J is TRBJ1-1 and V is TRBV20-1, with D uncertain. The germline CDR1 and CDR2 sequences are DFQATT and SNEGSKA (reference sequence). V was shortened by 3 bases and J by 8 bases, with 4 bases between the two germline ends. This CDR3 is built from 9 residues. The CDR3 sequence: CSARQEAFF. DNA of the CDR3: TGCAGTGCTAGGCAGGAAGCTTTCTTT.

This clone was detected a few times. The chain has TRBV5-4 and TRBJ2-7; 8 positions match TRBD1. V was clipped by 4 bases and J by 2 bases; unmatched bases: 8. Germline V CDR1 and CDR2: SGHNT, YYREEE (reference sequence). CDR3 length: 15 amino acids. This chain's CDR3 is CASSGRQGPTYEQYF. The CDR3 nucleotides are TGTGCCAGCAGCGGACGACAGGGGCCTACCTACGAGCAGTACTTC.

This chain joins TRBV30 and TRBJ2-7; unclear D gene. This CDR3 has 13 amino acids. Germline CDR1 is GTSNPN and CDR2 is SVGIG (reference sequence). V was pared by 0 bases and J by 0 bases, with 6 bases between. CDR3 in amino acids: CAWSVQSSYEQYF. CDR3 nucleotides: TGTGCCTGGAGTGTACAGAGCTCCTACGAGCAGTACTTC.

This chain links TRBV15 with TRBJ2-6; no clear D gene. V lost 5 bases to trimming and J lost 1 base, with 6 bases between them. The CDR3 is 14 amino acids. Germline V lookup: CDR1 LNHNV, CDR2 YYDKDF (reference sequence). CDR3 sequence (DNA): TGTGCCACCAGCGTCGGGTCTGGGGCCAACGTCCTGACTTTC. Residues: CATSVGSGANVLTF.

The chain recombines TRBV6-5 with TRBJ2-5, with D possibly TRBD1 on 5 matching bases. Germline CDR1 and CDR2: MNHEY and SVGAGI. V was trimmed by 6 bases and J by 5 bases, leaving 16 bases between them. The CDR3 sequence is 14 residues long. In nucleotides, the CDR3 is TGTGCCAGCAGGGTGCGACAGTTTGGCGAGACCCAGTACTTC. Translated, it gives CASRVRQFGETQYF.

A single count supports this clone. The rearrangement links TRBV7-2 to TRBJ1-1; TRBD1 aligns across 7 bases. Germline CDR1 reads SGHTA; CDR2 reads FQGNSA. This CDR3 comprises 14 residues. V was pared by 3 bases and J by 7 bases, with 8 bases of the junction left unmatched. CDR3 sequence reads: CASSLGHDRDEAFF. The CDR3 bases are TGTGCCAGCAGCTTGGGTCATGACAGGGATGAAGCTTTCTTT.

This chain connects TRBV27 to TRBJ2-4, with D tentatively TRBD1 (6 bases). The V end was cut by 5 bases, the J end by 3 bases, with 20 bases between. The CDR3 consists of 17 residues. Germline loops: CDR1 MNHEY, CDR2 SMNVEV (reference sequence). This CDR3 is CASSRVDRLFGKNIQYF. CDR3 in DNA: TGTGCCAGCAGTCGAGTCGACAGGCTCTTTGGCAAAAACATTCAGTACTTC.

This clone was detected only once. The V gene is TRBV6-1, the J gene TRBJ1-2; D gene uncertain. CDR1 is MNHNS and CDR2 is SASEGT in the germline V gene. The CDR3 is made up of 14 amino acids. The V end lost 4 bases, the J end lost 1 base, and 10 bases lay between the germline ends. The CDR3 loop is CASSAPGSNYGYTF. As DNA, the CDR3 is TGTGCCAGCAGTGCCCCCGGGAGTAACTATGGCTACACCTTC.